These 5 T cell receptor beta chains were sequenced from one sample in a study of T cells in Graves' hyperthyroidism and ophthalmopathy. From RNA transcripts, TCR beta CDR3 regions were amplified. Using the HTBI primer set, a first-round RT-PCR was run on the TCR CDR3. TCRdb ran MiXCR on the multiplex PCR reads and lists one entry per CDR3 protein. The sample lists about 720,000 distinct CDR3 sequences, under 20% occurring once. The sequenced material came from blood. These TCRs come from a woman between 45 and 60 years old with Graves' hyperthyroidism that later progressed to Graves' ophthalmopathy.

To note about this clonotype: This may be a read error, as it is one base from a much larger clone. The chain links TRBV7-8 to TRBJ1-6; possible D gene TRBD1, 6 bases. The CDR3 extends over 15 amino acids. The germline CDR1 and CDR2 sequences are SGHVS and FQNEAQ. Trimming took 10 bases from V and 5 from J, leaving 18 bases between them. This CDR3 reads CATNPGTPNNSPLHF. CDR3 bases: TGTGCCACCAACCCCGGGACACCGAATAATTCACCCCTCCACTTT.

The V call is TRBV12-3 or TRBV12-4, the J call TRBJ2-7, with D uncertain. The V gene lost 2 bases and the J gene lost 6 bases, with 5 bases spanning the gap. CDR3 length: 11 residues. CDR3 DNA: TGTGCCAGCAGTTTATCCCTCGAGCAGTACTTC. It is translated as CASSLSLEQYF.

This clonotype was recorded at least ten times. In DNA form, the CDR3 reads TGCAGTGCTAGAGAGGAAGGAGGGGGTCTGACTGGCTACACCTTC. This sequence encodes CSAREEGGGLTGYTF. The rearrangement links TRBV20-1 to TRBJ1-2; D perhaps matches TRBD1 (6 bases). The CDR3 runs to 15 residues. CDR1 and CDR2 from the germline V gene are DFQATT and SNEGSKA (reference sequence). Trimming pared 0 bases from V and 7 bases from J, leaving 18 bases between.

This clonotype was seen once. The chain uses TRBV29-1 and TRBJ2-3; 11 bases match TRBD2. The trim removed 3 bases at V and 5 bases at J, leaving 10 bases unmatched. CDR1 is SQVTM and CDR2 is ANQGSEA in the germline V gene. This CDR3 comprises 16 residues. CDR3 loop: CSVDLGLAEAGDTQYF. CDR3 nucleotides: TGCAGCGTTGACCTGGGACTAGCGGAGGCGGGAGATACGCAGTATTTT.

The J gene is TRBJ1-1, the V gene TRBV30; a possible D gene is TRBD1 (5 bases). Germline-derived CDR1 and CDR2 are GTSNPN and SVGIG (reference sequence). This CDR3 region has 15 residues. V gave up 4 bases and J gave up 5 bases, with 20 bases separating them. The CDR3: CAWNPSGGGGTEAFF. The DNA for the CDR3 is TGTGCCTGGAATCCTAGCGGGGGGGGTGGGACTGAAGCTTTCTTT.